A single sample gave rise to the 10 T cell receptor beta chains below, sequenced in a study of control samples from healthy donors and cancer patients. This table comes from immunoSEQ multiplex PCR, and its TCRdb copy is limited to in-frame clones, with some not included. Seen here are 390,000 or so clones, 90% observed once, and the top ten hold around 6.5%. Input material: PBMCs. Receptor source: a man aged 35 to 55 with head and neck cancer.

The rearrangement links TRBV10-3 to TRBJ1-1; TRBD1 is a possible D gene (5 bases). Germline assignment: CDR1 ENHRY and CDR2 SYGVKD. With 1 base removed from V and 2 bases from J, the gap between germline ends came to 11 bases. The CDR3 is made up of 15 amino acids. In nucleotides, the CDR3 is TGTGCCATCAGTGAGTTATGGGACGTCAACACTGAAGCTTTCTTT. Translation: CAISELWDVNTEAFF.

The rearrangement joins TRBV19 to TRBJ2-6, with D possibly being TRBD2 (6 bases). The CDR3 runs 14 residues. In germline, CDR1 is LNHDA, CDR2 SQIVND (reference sequence). The V end lost 10 bases, the J end lost 1 base, and 11 bases lay between the germline ends. CDR3: CATRGTSGANVLTF. The CDR3 coding sequence is TGTGCCACCAGAGGGACTTCTGGGGCCAACGTCCTGACTTTC.

The chain recombines TRBV5-1 with TRBJ2-5; 11 bases map to TRBD2. The germline gives CDR1 SGHRS, CDR2 YFSETQ. The CDR3 spans 16 residues. The ends lost 4 bases at V and 5 bases at J; junction bases unmatched: 10. The CDR3 DNA follows: TGCGCCAGCAGCACCCTTGGGACTAGCGGCGGGGAGACCCAGTACTTC. This encodes CASSTLGTSGGETQYF.

The chain recombines TRBV11-2 with TRBJ2-1; D might be TRBD2 (6 bases). CDR1 is SGHAT and CDR2 is FQNNGV in the germline V gene. Trimming removed 1 base from V and 6 bases from J, with 16 bases in between. The CDR3 consists of 16 residues. The CDR3 DNA reads TGTGCCAGCAGCTTAGGCTCCGGGACTCCGTTCAATGAGCAGTTCTTC. Translating it yields CASSLGSGTPFNEQFF.

The chain employs TRBV9 and TRBJ2-5, with a tentative D call TRBD2 (6 bases). Looked up from germline, CDR1 is SGDLS and CDR2 is YYNGEE. V shed 0 bases and J shed 4 bases, with 16 bases lying between them. The CDR3 is 16 amino acids. DNA for the CDR3: TGTGCCAGCAGCGTAGAAGCGGGCAGGGAGCGAGAGACCCAGTACTTC. Amino acids: CASSVEAGRERETQYF.

The V gene is TRBV5-1, the J gene TRBJ1-6; no definite D call. CDR3 size: 14 residues. CDR1 SGHRS and CDR2 YFSETQ come from the germline V gene. Trimming took off 2 bases at V and 7 bases at J, with 10 bases between the two ends. The CDR3 coding sequence is TGCGCCAGCAGCTTTCGCCCAGACAATTCACCCCTCCACTTT. This codes for CASSFRPDNSPLHF.

V and J are TRBV5-5 and TRBJ1-5; TRBD1 matches 7 bases. This CDR3 has 16 residues. Germline V gene lookup returns CDR1 SGHKS and CDR2 YYEKEE (reference sequence). J lost 6 bases, V lost 0 bases, and 9 bases had no gene match. The CDR3: CASSLVPQGGAQPQHF. In nucleotides, the CDR3 is TGTGCCAGCAGCTTGGTGCCCCAGGGGGGGGCTCAGCCCCAGCATTTT.

This chain uses TRBV6-1 with TRBJ1-2, with 11 bases lining up with TRBD1. V dropped 3 bases and J dropped 7; count of bases not matched to a gene: 10. Germline V lookup: CDR1 MNHNS, CDR2 SASEGT. The length of the CDR3 is 16 residues. In DNA, the CDR3 is TGTGCCAGCAGTGACTTCGGACAGGGGGCCTTAGGTGGCTACACCTTC. Protein: CASSDFGQGALGGYTF.

This chain uses TRBV11-2 with TRBJ2-7; D may be TRBD1 or TRBD2 (5 bases each). Germline CDR1 is SGHAT and CDR2 is FQNNGV. This CDR3 spans 13 amino acids. The V and J ends lost 4 bases and 3 bases respectively, with 10 bases between them. This CDR3 reads CASSSGPGYEQYF. Here the CDR3 DNA reads TGTGCCAGCAGCTCGGGACCGGGCTACGAGCAGTACTTC.

The CDR3 sequence: CASSVNSNYGYTF. In DNA form, the CDR3 reads TGTGCCAGCAGCGTAAACTCAAACTATGGCTACACCTTC. This sequence joins TRBV9 and TRBJ1-2, with D unclear. Trimming removed 1 base from V and 2 bases from J, with 6 bases in between. Germline V gene sequence: CDR1 SGDLS, CDR2 YYNGEE. The CDR3 totals 13 residues.